This T cell receptor (beta chain) was sequenced during a study of CD8 T cells in Susac syndrome. V lost 3 bases and J lost 6; bases outside the gene matches: 7. In germline, CDR1 is GTSNPN, CDR2 SVGIG (reference sequence). The CDR3 is made up of 13 amino acids. TEMRA cells were FACS-enriched and CD8+ and CD4+ T cells negatively isolated. General study results and limits: As the study acknowledged, the number of individuals in its TCR sequencing and HLA analysis was relatively small.

Random-hexamer reverse transcription was applied to roughly 0.45 to 1 ug RNA. With immunoSEQ multiplex PCR, TCR beta CDR3 was amplified across 54 Vbeta and 13 Jbeta. TCRdb redid the calling of the immunoSEQ multiplex PCR reads with MiXCR, one entry per CDR3 protein. Of about 120,000 distinct CDR3 sequences in the sample, approximately 94% were seen once. Concerning this clonotype itself: The antigen is unknown.

The sequence was collected from a human donor with multiple sclerosis. The sample consisted of CD4+ T cells from PBMCs. The chain recombines TRBV30 with TRBJ1-2, with 7 bases fitting TRBD1. CDR3 amino acids: CAWSPTGIDGYTF. CDR3 bases: TGTGCCTGGAGCCCGACAGGGATCGATGGCTACACCTTC.